This T cell receptor beta chain was documented in a study of T cells in Graves' hyperthyroidism and ophthalmopathy. Whole-study context: Before treatment of any kind, peripheral blood was taken at initial diagnosis.

Amplification of TCR beta CDR3 regions used RNA as the template. The primer set for the first-round RT-PCR of the TCR CDR3 was HTBI. TCRdb reprocessed the multiplex PCR reads with MiXCR, giving one entry per CDR3 protein. The sample lists a few hundred thousand distinct CDR3 sequences, 14% occurring once. This CDR3 spans 17 amino acids. Trimming took off 4 bases at V and 3 bases at J, with 21 bases between the two ends. The germline gives CDR1 WNHNN, CDR2 SYGVQD (reference sequence). What was sequenced was blood. The chain couples TRBV10-1 to TRBJ1-1; D might be TRBD1 (6 bases). The sequence was obtained from a woman aged 40 to 50 with Graves' hyperthyroidism. CDR3 DNA sequence: TGCGCCAGCAGTGTGCCCCTGCAGGGGCCCGATGACACTGAAGCTTTCTTT. Translating gives CASSVPLQGPDDTEAFF.